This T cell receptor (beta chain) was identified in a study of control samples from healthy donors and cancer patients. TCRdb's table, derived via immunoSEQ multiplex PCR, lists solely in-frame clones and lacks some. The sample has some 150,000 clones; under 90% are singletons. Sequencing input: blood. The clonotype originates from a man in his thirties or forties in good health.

The CDR3 DNA reads as TGTGCCAGCAGTTTTGGGGGGGCAATTGGGACTGAAGCTTTCTTT. This codes for CASSFGGAIGTEAFF. The V call is TRBV28, the J call TRBJ1-1; D is possibly TRBD1 (6 bases). Germline CDR1 reads MDHEN; CDR2 reads SYDVKM. The CDR3 is 15 amino acids. V dropped 3 bases and J dropped 5 bases, with 16 bases sitting between them.